One T cell receptor beta chain is described in this entry. This table comes from immunoSEQ multiplex PCR, and its TCRdb copy is limited to in-frame clones, with some not included. Among fewer than 200,000 clones listed, just under 85% were seen once. V shed 0 bases and J shed 5 bases, with 13 bases lying between them. CDR1 is LGHDT and CDR2 is YNNKEL in the germline V gene (reference sequence). This CDR3 has 16 residues. These data come from a study of blood T cell repertoires in COVID-19. Overall study context: The United States, Italy and Spain were the sources of the acute and convalescent COVID-19 samples. In each case, the material was cDNA or gDNA derived from T cells, B-cell-depleted T cells, or PBMCs.

This TCR was recovered from a woman of 80 years or more with COVID-19, enrolled during active disease. The sequencing sample was made of peripheral blood. The V gene is TRBV3-1 (or the pseudogene TRBV3-2), the J gene TRBJ2-2; TRBD2 might be the D (6 bases). The CDR3 loop reads CASSQDRRGLTGELFF. The CDR3 DNA sequence: TGTGCCAGCAGCCAAGATAGGCGGGGTCTTACCGGGGAGCTGTTTTTT.